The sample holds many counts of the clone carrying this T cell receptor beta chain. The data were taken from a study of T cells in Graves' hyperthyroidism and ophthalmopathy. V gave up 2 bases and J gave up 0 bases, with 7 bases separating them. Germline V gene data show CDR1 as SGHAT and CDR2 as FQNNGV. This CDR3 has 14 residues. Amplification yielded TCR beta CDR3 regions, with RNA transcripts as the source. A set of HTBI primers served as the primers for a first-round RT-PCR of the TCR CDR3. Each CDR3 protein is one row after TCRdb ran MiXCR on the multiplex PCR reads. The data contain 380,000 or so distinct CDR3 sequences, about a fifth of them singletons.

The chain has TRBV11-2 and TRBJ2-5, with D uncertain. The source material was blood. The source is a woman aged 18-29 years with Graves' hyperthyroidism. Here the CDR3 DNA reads TGTGCCAGCAGCTTAAACGCAGACCAAGAGACCCAGTACTTC. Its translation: CASSLNADQETQYF.